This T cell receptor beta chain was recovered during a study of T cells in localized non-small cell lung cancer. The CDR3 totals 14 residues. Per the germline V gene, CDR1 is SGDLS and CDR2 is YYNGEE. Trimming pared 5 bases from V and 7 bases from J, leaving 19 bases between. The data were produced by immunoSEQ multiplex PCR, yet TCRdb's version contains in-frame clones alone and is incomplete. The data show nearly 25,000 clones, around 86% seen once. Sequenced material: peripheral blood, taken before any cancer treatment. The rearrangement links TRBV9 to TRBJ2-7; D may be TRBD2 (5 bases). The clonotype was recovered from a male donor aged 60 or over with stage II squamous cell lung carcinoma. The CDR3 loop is CASSREGSILEQYF. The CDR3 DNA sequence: TGTGCCAGCAGTCGTGAGGGCTCCATCTTAGAGCAGTACTTC.